This TCR beta chain came from a study of T-cell memory formation after mild COVID-19. Study-level background: Largely donor-specific sequence clusters came from two donors.

TCR alpha and TCR beta cDNA libraries with sample barcodes and UMIs came from 5'RACE using constant-segment primers. From the 5' RACE reads, TCRdb called clonotypes with MiXCR, one entry per CDR3 protein. This sample has about 290,000 distinct CDR3 sequences, with roughly 15% found just once. Whole-study results and caveats: Cross-reactive memory apparently joined, as some responding clones appeared in pre-infection memory.

This clonotype turned up a few times. Antigen: not known. The receptor was isolated from a young man who had mild COVID-19 (a few samples of this study predate the infection). Cell type and time point are not known. The sequenced material came from PBMCs or a T cell subset sorted from them (not recorded which).

The CDR3 reads CASSFRRDTQYF. The CDR3 DNA reads TGTGCCAGCAGTTTTAGGAGAGATACGCAGTATTTT. The J gene is TRBJ2-3, the V gene TRBV12-3 or TRBV12-4; D remains unclear. CDR3 length: 12 residues. V was clipped by 3 bases and J by 5 bases, with 6 bases between them.